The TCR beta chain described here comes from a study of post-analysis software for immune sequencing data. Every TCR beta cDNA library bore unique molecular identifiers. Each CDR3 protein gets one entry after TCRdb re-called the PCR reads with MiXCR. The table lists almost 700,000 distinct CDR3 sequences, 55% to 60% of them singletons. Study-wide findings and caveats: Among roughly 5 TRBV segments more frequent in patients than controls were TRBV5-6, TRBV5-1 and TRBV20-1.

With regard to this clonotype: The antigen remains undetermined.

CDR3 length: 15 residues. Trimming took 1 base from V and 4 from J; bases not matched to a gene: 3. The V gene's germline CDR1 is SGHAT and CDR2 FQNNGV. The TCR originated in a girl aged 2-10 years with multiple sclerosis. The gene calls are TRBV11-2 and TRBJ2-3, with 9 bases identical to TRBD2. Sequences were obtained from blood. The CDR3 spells CASSLVAGGPDTQYF. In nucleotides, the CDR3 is TGTGCCAGCAGCTTAGTGGCGGGGGGGCCAGATACGCAGTATTTT.